Reported below is one T cell receptor (beta chain). Its specificity is unknown. The sample originates from a study of CXCR3-negative and CXCR3-positive naive CD8 T cells. Study findings and constraints: CXCR3-positive naive cells had more hydrophobic TRB CDR3s than CXCR3-negative naive cells.

CDR3 size: 15 residues. Germline CDR1 LGHNA, CDR2 YNFKEQ. Via 5' RACE with UMI labels, TRB cDNA libraries were prepared. Following a re-call of the 5' RACE reads, TCRdb has one entry per CDR3 protein and lacks DNA. The table lists 50,000 or so distinct CDR3 sequences. The chain is built from TRBV4-2 and TRBJ2-7; the TCRdb call, TRBD1, lacks DNA for checking. The sequence derives from a human donor in good health. Some clones in this sample may be carry-over from other donors' samples. Material: naive CXCR3+ CD8+ T cells from blood. Subset here: CD45RO-CCR7+CD27+CD95- naive CD8+ T cells expressing CXCR3 (TNR3+). This CDR3 reads CASSFEDRPTYGQYF.